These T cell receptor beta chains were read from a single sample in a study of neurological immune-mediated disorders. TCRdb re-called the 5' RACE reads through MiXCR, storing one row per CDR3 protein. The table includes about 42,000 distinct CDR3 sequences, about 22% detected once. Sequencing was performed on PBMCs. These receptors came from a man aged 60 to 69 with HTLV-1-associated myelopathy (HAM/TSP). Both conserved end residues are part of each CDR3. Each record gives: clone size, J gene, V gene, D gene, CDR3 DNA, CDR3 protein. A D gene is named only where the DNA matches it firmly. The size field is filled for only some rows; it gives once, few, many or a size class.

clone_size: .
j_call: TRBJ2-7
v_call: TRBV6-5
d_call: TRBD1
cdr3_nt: TGTGCCAGCAGTTACACGGGACAGGGCTCCTACGAGCAGTACTTC
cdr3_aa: CASSYTGQGSYEQYF

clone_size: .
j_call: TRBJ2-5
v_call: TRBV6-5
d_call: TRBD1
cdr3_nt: TGTGCCAGCAGTTACTCGGTAGGGACAGAAGAGACCCAGTACTTC
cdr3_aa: CASSYSVGTEETQYF

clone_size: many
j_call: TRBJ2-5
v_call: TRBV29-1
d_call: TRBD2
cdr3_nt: TGCAGCGTTTCTTTACGAGGCGGGAGGGAGACCCAGTACTTC
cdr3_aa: CSVSLRGGRETQYF

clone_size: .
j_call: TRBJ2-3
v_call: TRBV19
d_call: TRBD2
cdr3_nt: TGTGCCAGTAGTATGGAGGCCTTTGCGGGAGGACCCACAGATACGCAGTATTTT
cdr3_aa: CASSMEAFAGGPTDTQYF

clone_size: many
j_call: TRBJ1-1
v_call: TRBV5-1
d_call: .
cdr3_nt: TGCGCCAGCAGCTTGGCTTTGGAAACTGAAGCTTTCTTT
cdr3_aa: CASSLALETEAFF

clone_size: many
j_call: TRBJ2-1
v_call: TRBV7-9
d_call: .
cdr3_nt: TGTGCCAGCAGCCCGCCTATCCAGGATGAGCAGTTCTTC
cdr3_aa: CASSPPIQDEQFF

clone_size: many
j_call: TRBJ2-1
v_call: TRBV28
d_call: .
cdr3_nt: TGTGCCAGCGGGGTGTGGGGGCGGGGAGGGAATGAGCAGTTCTTC
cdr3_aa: CASGVWGRGGNEQFF

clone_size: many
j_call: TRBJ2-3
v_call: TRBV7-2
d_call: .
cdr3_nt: TGTGCCAGCAGCTTAGGGGTAGCGGAATACACAGATACGCAGTATTTT
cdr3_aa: CASSLGVAEYTDTQYF

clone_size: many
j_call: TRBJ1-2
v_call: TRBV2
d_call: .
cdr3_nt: TGTGCCAGCAGTGACCGAGTTCGACGCTACACCTTC
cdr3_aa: CASSDRVRRYTF

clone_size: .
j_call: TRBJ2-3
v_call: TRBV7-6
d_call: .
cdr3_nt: TGTGACAGCAGCTTAGTCGAGCCGGGAATGGCAGATACGCAGTATTTT
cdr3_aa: CDSSLVEPGMADTQYF

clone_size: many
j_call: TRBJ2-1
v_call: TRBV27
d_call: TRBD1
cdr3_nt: TGTGCCAGCAGTTTACAGGGGGACAGGTACAATGAGCAGTTCTTC
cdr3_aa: CASSLQGDRYNEQFF

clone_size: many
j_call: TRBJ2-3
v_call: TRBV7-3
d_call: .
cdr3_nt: TGTGCCAGCAGTTTCAGAGCTTCAGATACGCAGTATTTT
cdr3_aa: CASSFRASDTQYF

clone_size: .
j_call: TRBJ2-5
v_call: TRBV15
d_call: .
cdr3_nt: TGTGCCACCAGCAGAGAAGTTAGCGGTCAAGAGACCCAGTACTTC
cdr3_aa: CATSREVSGQETQYF

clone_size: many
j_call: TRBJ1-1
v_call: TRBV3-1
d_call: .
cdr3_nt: TGTGCCAGCAGCCGTAGGTTATCGACTGAAGCTTTCTTT
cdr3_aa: CASSRRLSTEAFF

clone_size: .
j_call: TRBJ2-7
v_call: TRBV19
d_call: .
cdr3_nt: TGTGCCAGTAGTCTATCCACAGGGTCCTACGAGCAGTACTTC
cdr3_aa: CASSLSTGSYEQYF

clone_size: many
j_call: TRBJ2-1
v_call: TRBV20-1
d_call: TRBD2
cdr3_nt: TGCAGTGCTACAGCCCCTAGCGGGGCGGCGGATGAGCAGTTCTTC
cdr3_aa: CSATAPSGAADEQFF

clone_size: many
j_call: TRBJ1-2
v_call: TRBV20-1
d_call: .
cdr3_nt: TGCAGTGCTAGTAAGGGGAGTGACGGCTACACCTTC
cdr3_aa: CSASKGSDGYTF

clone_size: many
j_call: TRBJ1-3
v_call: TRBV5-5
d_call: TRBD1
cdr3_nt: TGTGCCAGCAGCCGACAGGGGGATTCCGGAAACACCATATATTTT
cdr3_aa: CASSRQGDSGNTIYF

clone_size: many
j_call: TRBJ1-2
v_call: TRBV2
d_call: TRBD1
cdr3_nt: TGTGCCAGCCGGGGGGCAGGGACAGCTAACTATGGCTACACCTTC
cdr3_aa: CASRGAGTANYGYTF

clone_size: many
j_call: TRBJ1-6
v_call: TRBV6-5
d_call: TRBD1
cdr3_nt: TGTGCCAGCAGTTACCGATACGACAGGGGGCGTTCACCCCTCCACTTT
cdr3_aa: CASSYRYDRGRSPLHF

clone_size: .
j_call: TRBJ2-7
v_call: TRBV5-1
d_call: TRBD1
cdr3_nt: TGCGCCAGCAGCTTGGCCCAGGGGGCAAGAGAGCAGTACTTC
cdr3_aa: CASSLAQGAREQYF

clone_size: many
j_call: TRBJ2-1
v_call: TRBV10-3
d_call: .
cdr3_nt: TGTGCCATCAGTGAATCCCAATACAATGAGCAGTTCTTC
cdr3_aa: CAISESQYNEQFF

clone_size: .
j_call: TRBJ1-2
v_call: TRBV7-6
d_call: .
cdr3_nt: TGTGCCAGCGGTCAAGGGGATCTCGATGGCTACACCTTC
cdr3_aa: CASGQGDLDGYTF

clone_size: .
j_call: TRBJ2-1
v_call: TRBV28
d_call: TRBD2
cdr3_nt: TGTGTCAGCAGGCAAACTAGCGGCTCCTACAATGAGCAGTTCTTC
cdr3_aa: CVSRQTSGSYNEQFF

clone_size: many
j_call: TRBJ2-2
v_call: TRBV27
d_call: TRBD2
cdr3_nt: TGTGCCAGCAGCACGATCGGCGCGCCCGGGACTAGCGGGAGATCTGGGGAGCTGTTTTTT
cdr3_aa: CASSTIGAPGTSGRSGELFF

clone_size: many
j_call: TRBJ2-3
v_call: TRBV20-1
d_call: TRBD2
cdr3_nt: TGCAGTGCGAAGCCCCCAGCGGGAGTAAGCACAGATACGCAGTATTTT
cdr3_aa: CSAKPPAGVSTDTQYF

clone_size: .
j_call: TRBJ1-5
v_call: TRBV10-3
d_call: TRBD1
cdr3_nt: TGTGCCATCAGTGAATACAGGGGAAATCAGCCCCAGCATTTT
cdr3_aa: CAISEYRGNQPQHF

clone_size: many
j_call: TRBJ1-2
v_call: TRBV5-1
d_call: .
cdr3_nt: TGCGCCAGCAGCCCCGGACTGCTGCTAGCTAACTATGGCTACACCTTC
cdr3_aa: CASSPGLLLANYGYTF

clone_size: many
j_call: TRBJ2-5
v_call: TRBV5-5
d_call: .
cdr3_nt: TGTGCCAGCGCCCACGGCAGTTACTACCAAGAGACCCAGTACTTC
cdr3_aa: CASAHGSYYQETQYF

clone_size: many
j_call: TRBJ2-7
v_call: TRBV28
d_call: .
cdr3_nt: TGTGCCAGCAGTTTAGGGGCCGCTACCTACGAGCAGTACTTC
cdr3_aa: CASSLGAATYEQYF

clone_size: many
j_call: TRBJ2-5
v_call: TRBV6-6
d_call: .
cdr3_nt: TGTGCCAGCAGTTACTCTTCGGGTTTGAGGGAGACCCAGTACTTC
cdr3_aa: CASSYSSGLRETQYF

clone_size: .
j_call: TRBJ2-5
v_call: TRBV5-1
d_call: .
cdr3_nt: TGCGCCAGCAGCCAGCAGAAACTCCAAGAGACCCAGTACTTC
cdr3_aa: CASSQQKLQETQYF

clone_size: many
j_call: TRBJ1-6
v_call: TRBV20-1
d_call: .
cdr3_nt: TGCAGTGCTCCAGTTGGACCTAATTCACCCCTCCACTTT
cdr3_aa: CSAPVGPNSPLHF

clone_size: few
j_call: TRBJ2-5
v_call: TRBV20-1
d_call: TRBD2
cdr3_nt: TGCAGTGCTAGCGGGCTAGCGGGACGGGGACTCCAAGAGACCCAGTACTTC
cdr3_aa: CSASGLAGRGLQETQYF

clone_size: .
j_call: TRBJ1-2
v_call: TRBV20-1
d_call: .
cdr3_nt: TGCAGTGCCATAGAAGACAATCATCTCGGCTACACCTTC
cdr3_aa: CSAIEDNHLGYTF

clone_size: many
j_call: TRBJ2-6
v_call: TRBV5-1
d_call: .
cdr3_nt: TGCGCCAGCAGCTCTACAGGGTTTAGCTCTGGGGCCAACGTCCTGACTTTC
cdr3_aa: CASSSTGFSSGANVLTF

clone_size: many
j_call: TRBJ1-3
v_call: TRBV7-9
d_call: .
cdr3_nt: TGTGCCAGCAGCTCCGTCTTCCCGGACAGCCCTGGAAACACCATATATTTT
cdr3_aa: CASSSVFPDSPGNTIYF

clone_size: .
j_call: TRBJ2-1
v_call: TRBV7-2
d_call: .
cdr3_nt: TGTGCCAGCAGTCCTAGGAGTGAGCAGTTCTTC
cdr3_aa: CASSPRSEQFF

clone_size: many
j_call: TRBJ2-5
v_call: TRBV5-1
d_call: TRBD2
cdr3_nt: TGCGCCAGCAGCCTCAACCCGGGGGGGATCAACCAAGAGACCCAGTACTTC
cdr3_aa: CASSLNPGGINQETQYF

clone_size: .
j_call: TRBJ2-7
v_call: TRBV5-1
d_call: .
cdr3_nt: TGCGCCAGCAACCGGGGGACAGTCTCCTACGAGCAGTACTTC
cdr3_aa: CASNRGTVSYEQYF

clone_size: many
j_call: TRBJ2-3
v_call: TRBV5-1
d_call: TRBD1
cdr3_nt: TGCGCCAGCAGCCAACAGGGGGCAGGCACAGATACGCAGTATTTT
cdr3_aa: CASSQQGAGTDTQYF

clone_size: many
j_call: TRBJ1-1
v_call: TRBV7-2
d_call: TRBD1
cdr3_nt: TGTGCCAGCAGCTCCAGACAGGGGAGGACTGAAGCTTTCTTT
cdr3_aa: CASSSRQGRTEAFF

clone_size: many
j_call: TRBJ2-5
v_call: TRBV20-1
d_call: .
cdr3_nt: TGCAGTGCTAGGGACGAGGGGAGCAACCAAGAGACCCAGTACTTC
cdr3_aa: CSARDEGSNQETQYF

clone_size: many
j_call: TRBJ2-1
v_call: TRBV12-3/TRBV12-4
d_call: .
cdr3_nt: TGTGCCAGCAGCCTAGGGTGGAATGAGCAGTTCTTC
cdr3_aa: CASSLGWNEQFF

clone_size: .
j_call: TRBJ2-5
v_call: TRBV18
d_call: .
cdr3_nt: TGTGCCAGCACCCGTGGGGAGACCCAGTACTTC
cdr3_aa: CASTRGETQYF

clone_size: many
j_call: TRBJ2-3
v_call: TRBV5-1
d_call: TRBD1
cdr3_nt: TGCGCCAGCAGCAGAGGGGACAGGGGAACAGATACGCAGTATTTT
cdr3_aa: CASSRGDRGTDTQYF

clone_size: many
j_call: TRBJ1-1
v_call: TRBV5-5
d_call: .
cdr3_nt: TGTGCCAGCAGCCCCTTCCGTGGGAACACTGAAGCTTTCTTT
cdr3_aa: CASSPFRGNTEAFF

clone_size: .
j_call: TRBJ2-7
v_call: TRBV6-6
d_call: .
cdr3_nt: TGTATCAGCAGTCGCCCGGGCGGCGGAACCCACGAGCAGTACTTC
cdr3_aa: CISSRPGGGTHEQYF

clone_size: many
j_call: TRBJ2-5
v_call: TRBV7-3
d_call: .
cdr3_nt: TGTGCCAGCAGCTTGTCAGGTCCCGAGACCCAGTACTTC
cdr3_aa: CASSLSGPETQYF

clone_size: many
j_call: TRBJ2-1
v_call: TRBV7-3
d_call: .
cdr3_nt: TGTGCCAGCAGCTTATTGGTAGCCCCCGGCAATGAGCAGTTCTTC
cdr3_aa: CASSLLVAPGNEQFF

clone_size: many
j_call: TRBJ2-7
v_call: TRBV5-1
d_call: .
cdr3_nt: TGCGCCAGCAGCTTGGAGTGGGCGAGGGGCGAGCAGTACTTC
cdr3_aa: CASSLEWARGEQYF